Here is one TCR beta chain with its context. Its specificity is unknown. The sample has other DNA sequences that encode this CDR3 too. The data belong to a study of Ad26.COV2.S vaccination and SARS-CoV-2 variants. Study as a whole: Into the muscle, Ad26.COV2.S was dosed once or twice, 56 days apart.

Regarding treatment: roughly 20 received Ad26.COV2.S at low or high dose, single or two shots; roughly 5 received placebo; per-sample allocation not given. At day 63 after the first vaccine or placebo injection, samples were drawn. A Boston adult aged 18-55 years was the donor. Study conclusions and caveats: Vaccinees and placebo recipients showed similar non-spike TCR breadth.

TCRdb's copy holds only in-frame clones and misses some; the assay was immunoSEQ multiplex PCR. The sample yields around 450,000 clones, about 90% seen once. The CDR3 covers 12 residues. Trimming shortened V by 3 bases and J by 4 bases, and 5 bases separated the two germline ends. Germline CDR1 is LGHDT and CDR2 is YNNKEL (reference sequence). This chain links TRBV3-1 (or the pseudogene TRBV3-2) with TRBJ2-3; D is possibly TRBD1 (5 bases). This specimen consisted of peripheral blood, obtained in a trial of Ad26.COV2.S vaccine versus placebo. The TCR was taken from a person between 18 and 65 years old who received the Ad26.COV2.S COVID-19 vaccine or a placebo. CDR3 nucleotide sequence: TGTGCCAGCAGCCAGGGGCCAGATACGCAGTATTTT. Protein: CASSQGPDTQYF.